The sequence of this T cell receptor (beta chain) was determined in a study of T cell changes during pregnancy in multiple sclerosis. Repertoires were generated with immunoSEQ multiplex PCR, while TCRdb's copy carries only in-frame clones and drops some. The data hold tens of thousands of clones, with around 91% observed a single time. The ends lost 3 bases at V and 6 bases at J; junction bases unmatched: 14. CDR3 length: 17 amino acids. Germline V gives CDR1 GTSNPN, CDR2 SVGIG (reference sequence). This sequence was found in a female donor with multiple sclerosis, enrolled in a pregnancy study. The chain is built from TRBV30 and TRBJ2-2; 9 positions match TRBD1. Source: CD8+ T cells from peripheral blood mononuclear cells, taken in the second trimester of pregnancy. The CDR3 nucleotides read TGTGCCTGGAGCGGGGGACAGGGTCTCTTCGAAGCCGGGGAGCTGTTTTTT. It codes for CAWSGGQGLFEAGELFF.